This TCR beta chain originates from a study of blood T cell repertoires in COVID-19. Study-level information: Donors in the United States, Italy and Spain gave samples during acute or convalescent COVID-19. T cells, B-cell-depleted T cells, or PBMCs provided the cDNA or gDNA that served as material.

Only in-frame clones appear in the TCRdb table, and some are missing; sequencing was by immunoSEQ multiplex PCR. The data show 70,000 or so clones, around nine tenths seen once. The TCR originated in a woman between 18 and 29 years old with acute or convalescent COVID-19. Sequencing was performed on peripheral blood.

The CDR3 is CASSDPRENTEAFF. In DNA form, the CDR3 reads TGTGCCAGCAGTGATCCCCGAGAGAACACTGAAGCTTTCTTT. The chain carries TRBV25-1 and TRBJ1-1; D is uncertain. The CDR3 is 14 residues long. V was trimmed by 3 bases and J by 1 base, leaving 9 bases between them. The germline gives CDR1 MGHDK, CDR2 SYGVNS.